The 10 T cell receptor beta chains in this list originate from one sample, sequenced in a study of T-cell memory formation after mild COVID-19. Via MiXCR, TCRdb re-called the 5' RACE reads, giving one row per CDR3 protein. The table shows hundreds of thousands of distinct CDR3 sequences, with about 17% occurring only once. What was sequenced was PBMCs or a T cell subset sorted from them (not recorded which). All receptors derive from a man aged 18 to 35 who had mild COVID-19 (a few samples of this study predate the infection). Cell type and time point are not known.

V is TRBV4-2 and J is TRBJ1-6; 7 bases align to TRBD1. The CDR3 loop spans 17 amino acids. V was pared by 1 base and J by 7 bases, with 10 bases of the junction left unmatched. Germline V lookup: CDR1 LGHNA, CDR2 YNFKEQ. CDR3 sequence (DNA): TGTGCCAGCAGCCAAGTCTATGGCGGACAGGAGAATTCACCCCTCCACTTT. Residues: CASSQVYGGQENSPLHF.

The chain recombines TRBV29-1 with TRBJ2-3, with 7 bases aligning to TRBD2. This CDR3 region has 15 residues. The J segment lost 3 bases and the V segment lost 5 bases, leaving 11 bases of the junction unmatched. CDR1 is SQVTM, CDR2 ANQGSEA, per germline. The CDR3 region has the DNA TGCAGCGTTAGTTCTAGCGGATTTCGAACAGATACGCAGTATTTT. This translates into CSVSSSGFRTDTQYF.

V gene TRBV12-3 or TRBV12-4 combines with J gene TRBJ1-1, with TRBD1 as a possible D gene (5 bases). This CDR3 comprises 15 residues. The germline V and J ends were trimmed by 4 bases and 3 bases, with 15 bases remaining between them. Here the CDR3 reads CASSSRQSLHTEAFF. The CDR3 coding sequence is TGTGCCAGCAGTTCCCGACAGTCCTTGCACACTGAAGCTTTCTTT.

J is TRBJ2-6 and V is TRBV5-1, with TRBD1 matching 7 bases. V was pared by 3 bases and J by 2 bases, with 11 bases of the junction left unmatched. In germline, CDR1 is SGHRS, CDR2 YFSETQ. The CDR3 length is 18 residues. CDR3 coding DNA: TGCGCCAGCAGCTCGCCGACAGGGCATTATGCTGGGGCCAACGTCCTGACTTTC. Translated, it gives CASSSPTGHYAGANVLTF.

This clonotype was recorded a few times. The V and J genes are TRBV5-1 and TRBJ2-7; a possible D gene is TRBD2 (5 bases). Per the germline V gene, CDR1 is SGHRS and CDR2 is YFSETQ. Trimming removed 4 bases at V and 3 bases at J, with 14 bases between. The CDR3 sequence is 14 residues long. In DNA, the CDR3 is TGCGCCAGCAGCCCTAGAATCGGGGACTACGAGCAGTACGTC. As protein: CASSPRIGDYEQYV.

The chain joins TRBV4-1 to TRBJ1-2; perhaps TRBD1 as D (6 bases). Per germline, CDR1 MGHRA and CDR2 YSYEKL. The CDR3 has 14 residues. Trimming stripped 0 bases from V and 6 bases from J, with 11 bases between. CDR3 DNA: TGCGCCAGCAGCCAAGACTCGAGGGGGGATGGCTACACCTTC. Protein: CASSQDSRGDGYTF.

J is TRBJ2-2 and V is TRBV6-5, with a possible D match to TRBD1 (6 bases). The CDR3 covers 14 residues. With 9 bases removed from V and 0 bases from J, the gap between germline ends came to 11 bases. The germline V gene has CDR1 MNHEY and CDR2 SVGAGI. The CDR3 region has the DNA TGTGCCAGTTGGGACAAATCGAACACCGGGGAGCTGTTTTTT. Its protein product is CASWDKSNTGELFF.

The CDR3 DNA reads as TGTGCCAGCAGCTTCTATAGGAATCAGGGCTCCGCTAACTATGGCTACACCTTC. As protein: CASSFYRNQGSANYGYTF. The V call is TRBV7-2, the J call TRBJ1-2, with D maybe TRBD1 (5 bases). CDR1 is SGHTA, CDR2 FQGNSA, per germline. The CDR3 extends over 18 amino acids. V dropped 3 bases and J dropped 0 bases, with 20 bases sitting between them.

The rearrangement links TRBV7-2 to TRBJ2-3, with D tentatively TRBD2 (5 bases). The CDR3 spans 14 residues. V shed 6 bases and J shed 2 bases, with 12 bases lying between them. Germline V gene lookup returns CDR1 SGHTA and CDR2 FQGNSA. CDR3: CASRTGINTDTQYF. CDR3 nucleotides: TGTGCCAGCAGGACGGGGATAAACACAGATACGCAGTATTTT.

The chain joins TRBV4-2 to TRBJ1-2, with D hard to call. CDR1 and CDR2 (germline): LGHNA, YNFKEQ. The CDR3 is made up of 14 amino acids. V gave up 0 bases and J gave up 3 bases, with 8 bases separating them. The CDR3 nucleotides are TGTGCCAGCAGCCAAGAAGAAGCCTACTATGGCTACACCTTC. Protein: CASSQEEAYYGYTF.